Listed here are 25 T cell receptor beta chains from one sample, sequenced in a study of cytomegalovirus exposure and HLA in healthy donors. PCR used 60 Vbeta primers and 13 Jbeta primers. Sequenced by immunoSEQ multiplex PCR; TCRdb stores in-frame clones only, minus some. The sample shows 99,000 or so clones, roughly an eighth of them seen only once. The material sequenced was PBMCs. The origin of the receptors is a man in his forties in good health and CMV-seropositive.

J is TRBJ2-3 and V is TRBV4-2; 7 bases fit TRBD2. Germline CDR1 is LGHNA and CDR2 is YNFKEQ. Germline trimming cut 0 bases from V and 7 bases from J; bases unmatched to any gene: 10. The CDR3 consists of 16 residues. For the CDR3, the DNA is TGTGCCAGCAGCCAAGAGCTAGCGGCTCTGGGTAATACGCAGTATTTT. This encodes CASSQELAALGNTQYF.

This clone has more than one count but fewer than ten. Distinct nucleotide sequences in the sample also encode this CDR3. Here the CDR3 reads CASSLTGTYTF. The CDR3 region has the DNA TGTGCCAGCAGCTTGACAGGGACCTACACCTTC. The chain links TRBV5-4 to TRBJ1-2, with a possible D match to TRBD1 (6 bases). The ends were cut back, 1 base at V and 10 bases at J, with 8 bases in the middle. In germline, CDR1 is SGHNT, CDR2 YYREEE (reference sequence). The length of the CDR3 is 11 residues.

The gene calls are TRBV7-6 and TRBJ2-7; D remains ambiguous. The V gene lost 5 bases and the J gene lost 3 bases, with 17 bases spanning the gap. Germline CDR1 SGHVS, CDR2 FNYEAQ. The CDR3 consists of 15 residues. The CDR3 spells CASSLGWQKGYEQYF. The CDR3 DNA sequence: TGTGCCAGCAGCCTCGGGTGGCAGAAAGGCTACGAGCAGTACTTC.

This clone was observed a handful of times. The chain is built from TRBV12-5 and TRBJ1-2; D gene unclear. The V end was cut by 2 bases, the J end by 4 bases, with 8 bases between. Germline loops: CDR1 LGHNT, CDR2 FRNRAP. The CDR3 loop spans 13 amino acids. The CDR3 region is CASGLTDRYGYTF. The CDR3 nucleotides read TGTGCTAGTGGTTTGACAGACCGCTATGGCTACACCTTC.

CDR3 loop: CASSSIDRGGRETQYF. In nucleotides, the CDR3 is TGTGCCAGCAGCTCCATCGACAGGGGAGGTAGAGAGACCCAGTACTTC. The V and J genes are TRBV7-2 and TRBJ2-5; 8 bases map to TRBD1. This CDR3 contains 16 residues. Germline assignment: CDR1 SGHTA and CDR2 FQGNSA. J lost 4 bases, V lost 4 bases, and 11 bases had no gene match.

The genes are TRBV28 and TRBJ1-1; no firm D call. Germline V gene sequence: CDR1 MDHEN, CDR2 SYDVKM. Trimming cost V 8 bases and J 3 bases, with 10 bases left between them. The CDR3 consists of 12 residues. CDR3 in amino acids: CASPLSDTEAFF. Written as DNA, the CDR3 is TGTGCCAGCCCCCTCTCGGACACTGAAGCTTTCTTT.

The rearrangement uses TRBV7-8 and TRBJ2-1; TRBD2 agrees at 9 bases. Germline-derived CDR1 and CDR2 are SGHVS and FQNEAQ. With 1 base clipped from V and 3 bases from J, the junction kept 16 bases outside the gene matches. This CDR3 region has 20 residues. The CDR3 DNA follows: TGTGCCAGCAGCTTAGTGGGCGGGGCTAGCGGGACGGTTTACTACAATGAGCAGTTCTTC. Protein sequence: CASSLVGGASGTVYYNEQFF.

The rearrangement uses TRBV5-4 and TRBJ1-3; no definite D call. From germline, CDR1 is SGHNT and CDR2 YYREEE (reference sequence). V shed 0 bases and J shed 4 bases, with 8 bases lying between them. The length of the CDR3 is 14 residues. CDR3 DNA sequence: TGTGCCAGCAGCTTGGATGAGAGGGGAAACACCATATATTTT. Translated: CASSLDERGNTIYF.

The chain links TRBV5-4 to TRBJ1-4; D remains unclear. Germline V CDR1 and CDR2: SGHNT, YYREEE (reference sequence). V lost 4 bases, J lost 0 bases, and 13 bases lay in between. CDR3 size: 16 residues. The CDR3 loop reads CASSPGGSSTNEKLFF. The CDR3 region has the DNA TGTGCCAGCAGCCCTGGAGGCAGCTCAACTAATGAAAAACTGTTTTTT.

The V gene is TRBV7-9, the J gene TRBJ1-5; no definite D call. Per the germline V gene, CDR1 is SEHNR and CDR2 is FQNEAQ (reference sequence). The length of the CDR3 is 13 residues. The ends were cut back, 5 bases at V and 4 bases at J, with 9 bases in the middle. The CDR3 spells CASSLQDNQPQHF. The CDR3 nucleotides read TGTGCCAGCAGCCTTCAGGATAATCAGCCCCAGCATTTT.

The V call is TRBV2, the J call TRBJ1-4, with unresolved D. CDR3 size: 10 residues. Germline lookup yields CDR1 SNHLY and CDR2 FYNNEI. V shed 11 bases and J shed 8 bases, with 9 bases lying between them. CDR3 bases: TGTGCCGGCCCGTTGGAAAAACTGTTTTTT. Protein: CAGPLEKLFF. Drawing the rest from reference TRBV2 and TRBJ1-4, the complete variable domain is EPEVTQTPSHQVTQMGQEVILRCVPISNHLYFYWYRQILGQKVEFLVSFYNNEISEKSEIFDDQFSVERPDGSNFTLKIRSTKLEDSAMYFCAGPLEKLFFGSGTQLSVL.

The V and J genes are TRBV5-1 and TRBJ2-1, with 11 bases fitting TRBD2. The germline V gene encodes CDR1 SGHRS and CDR2 YFSETQ. This CDR3 is 16 amino acids long. V shed 4 bases, J shed 10 bases, and the junction held 13 bases outside the gene matches. The CDR3 DNA sequence: TGCGCCAGCAGCCCTGGAGGAGGGACTAGCGGCGGCGAGCAGTTCTTC. This codes for CASSPGGGTSGGEQFF. The entire variable domain, with the rest obtained from reference TRBV5-1 and TRBJ2-1, is as follows: KAGVTQTPRYLIKTRGQQVTLSCSPISGHRSVSWYQQTPGQGLQFLFEYFSETQRNKGNFPGRFSGRQFSNSRSEMNVSTLELGDSALYLCASSPGGGTSGGEQFFGPGTRLTVL.

The V gene is TRBV5-1, the J gene TRBJ2-3; TRBD2 matches at 11 bases. The CDR3 runs 16 residues. The V gene end was trimmed by 1 base and the J gene end by 6 bases; junction bases not matched to a gene: 7. The germline V gene has CDR1 SGHRS and CDR2 YFSETQ. CDR3 in DNA: TGCGCCAGCAGCTTGAAGGTAGCGGGAGGGCCGGATACGCAGTATTTT. Translation: CASSLKVAGGPDTQYF.

Only a few counts were recorded for this clone. The V gene is TRBV11-2, the J gene TRBJ2-5, with D maybe TRBD2 (5 bases). The CDR3 extends over 13 amino acids. V dropped 9 bases and J dropped 4 bases, with 15 bases sitting between them. CDR1 is SGHAT, CDR2 FQNNGV, per germline. DNA for the CDR3: TGTGCCAGTTCCTTCGGTGCGGGAGAGACCCAGTACTTC. Protein product: CASSFGAGETQYF.

This chain links TRBV29-1 with TRBJ2-7, with TRBD1 matching over 8 bases. With V trimmed by 3 bases and J by 2 bases, 6 bases remained unmatched. CDR1 and CDR2 from the germline V gene are SQVTM and ANQGSEA. The CDR3 has 14 residues. CDR3 sequence: CSVDVPDRAYEQYF. The CDR3 DNA reads TGCAGCGTTGACGTCCCGGACAGGGCCTACGAGCAGTACTTC.

The chain recombines TRBV21-1 with TRBJ2-6; the listed D gene, TRBD2, was not tested against the DNA. TRBV21-1 is tagged as a pseudogene. This CDR3 contains 19 residues. The CDR3 nucleotides read TGTGCCAGCAGCAAATTATTGTCCGAGAGAAGCTCTGGGGCCAACGTCCTGACTTTC. Translated, it gives CASSKLLSERSSGANVLTF.

The genes are TRBV5-1 and TRBJ2-3; D is perhaps TRBD2 (5 bases). This CDR3 spans 15 amino acids. The germline gives CDR1 SGHRS, CDR2 YFSETQ. V was shortened by 3 bases and J by 4 bases, with 15 bases between the two germline ends. The CDR3 bases are TGCGCCAGCAGCTGGGAGATAGCCGGGCCAGATACGCAGTATTTT. Protein sequence: CASSWEIAGPDTQYF.

In its sample, this clone was seen a few times. The chain couples TRBV27 to TRBJ1-1, with TRBD1 identical over 7 bases. The CDR3 has 16 residues. Germline trimming cut 5 bases from V and 0 bases from J; bases unmatched to any gene: 9. CDR1 is MNHEY, CDR2 SMNVEV, per germline (reference sequence). In nucleotides, the CDR3 is TGTGCCAGCAGTCCACCCCGGGACAGCATGAACACTGAAGCTTTCTTT. As protein: CASSPPRDSMNTEAFF.

This clone was picked up a small number of times. The genes are TRBV19 and TRBJ2-1, with 10 bases aligning to TRBD1. This CDR3 has 14 residues. Germline V CDR1 and CDR2: LNHDA, SQIVND (reference sequence). The ends lost 3 bases at V and 9 bases at J; junction bases unmatched: 5. Here the CDR3 DNA reads TGTGCCAGTAGTATCCTGGGGACAGGGGCTGAGCAGTTCTTC. It is translated as CASSILGTGAEQFF. The whole variable domain, filled in from reference TRBV19 and TRBJ2-1, reads DGGITQSPKYLFRKEGQNVTLSCEQNLNHDAMYWYRQDPGQGLRLIYYSQIVNDFQKGDIAEGYSVSREKKESFPLTVTSAQKNPTAFYLCASSILGTGAEQFFGPGTRLTVL.

The sample holds a few counts of this clone. The chain is built from TRBV19 and TRBJ2-2, with TRBD1 matching over 12 bases. Germline trimming cut 10 bases from V and 7 bases from J; bases unmatched to any gene: 10. The V gene's germline CDR1 is LNHDA and CDR2 SQIVND (reference sequence). CDR3 length equals 15 residues. The CDR3 region is CATSTGTGGGGELFF. As DNA, the CDR3 is TGTGCCACCTCAACCGGGACAGGGGGCGGCGGGGAGCTGTTTTTT.

The chain joins TRBV9 to TRBJ1-2; D call uncertain. The CDR3 runs 15 residues. Germline V lookup: CDR1 SGDLS, CDR2 YYNGEE. Trimming shortened V by 0 bases and J by 6 bases, and 15 bases separated the two germline ends. The CDR3 region is CASSVAGRPRDGYTF. As DNA, the CDR3 is TGTGCCAGCAGCGTAGCGGGGAGGCCTAGGGATGGCTACACCTTC.

J is TRBJ2-5 and V is TRBV18, with D maybe TRBD1 (6 bases). The CDR3 is 14 residues long. Per the germline V gene, CDR1 is KGHSH and CDR2 is LQKENI. Trimming left V 5 bases short and J 3 bases short, with 13 bases between. The DNA of the CDR3 is TGTGCCAGCTCAAAACAGGGTTTTAAAGAGACCCAGTACTTC. The encoded protein is CASSKQGFKETQYF.

The rearrangement uses TRBV20-1 and TRBJ1-2; D not resolved. Germline values: CDR1 DFQATT, CDR2 SNEGSKA (reference sequence). This CDR3 is 11 amino acids long. The germline V and J ends were trimmed by 6 bases and 7 bases, with 12 bases remaining between them. The CDR3 loop reads CSATYIRGYTF. The CDR3, as DNA: TGCAGTGCCACATACATCCGTGGCTACACCTTC.

The chain joins TRBV25-1 to TRBJ1-4; possibly TRBD1 for D (5 bases). This CDR3 is 14 amino acids long. Germline CDR1 MGHDK, CDR2 SYGVNS. Trimming removed 6 bases at V and 4 bases at J, with 12 bases between. Written as DNA, the CDR3 is TGTGCCAGCAGCCCCGGACAATTTAATGAAAAACTGTTTTTT. Its protein is CASSPGQFNEKLFF.

This clone was observed a few times. The chain is built from TRBV13 and TRBJ1-1; D possibly corresponds to TRBD1 (6 bases). Trimming pared 1 base from V and 1 base from J, leaving 10 bases between. The germline gives CDR1 PRHDT, CDR2 FYEKMQ (reference sequence). The CDR3 runs to 15 residues. Written as DNA, the CDR3 is TGTGCCAGCAGCTTAGAGGGGGGGGCGAACACTGAAGCTTTCTTT. Its protein is CASSLEGGANTEAFF.